This T cell receptor (beta chain) was profiled in a study of blood T cell repertoires in COVID-19. As for the study in general: Material from acute and convalescent COVID-19 was sourced from the United States, Italy and Spain. T cells, B-cell-depleted T cells, or PBMCs provided the cDNA or gDNA that served as material.

Original processing methods: How many nucleated cells were present was estimated from reference gene primer amplification. TCRdb's table, derived via immunoSEQ multiplex PCR, lists solely in-frame clones and lacks some. The V and J calls and clone size are taken from that table; D and trimming were inferred from the DNA. The sample records 200,000 to 250,000 clones, about 84% being singletons. From germline, CDR1 is KGHDR and CDR2 SFDVKD. The CDR3 length is 16 residues. Trimming at V came to 1 base and at J to 4 bases, leaving 4 bases not matched to a gene. This receptor was obtained from a human donor in a cohort sampled during active COVID-19. The chain carries TRBV24-1 and TRBJ2-1; 9 positions match TRBD1. Sequenced sample: peripheral blood. As DNA, the CDR3 is TGTGCCACCAGTGATTTAAGCGGGACAGGGTACAATGAGCAGTTCTTC. Protein: CATSDLSGTGYNEQFF.